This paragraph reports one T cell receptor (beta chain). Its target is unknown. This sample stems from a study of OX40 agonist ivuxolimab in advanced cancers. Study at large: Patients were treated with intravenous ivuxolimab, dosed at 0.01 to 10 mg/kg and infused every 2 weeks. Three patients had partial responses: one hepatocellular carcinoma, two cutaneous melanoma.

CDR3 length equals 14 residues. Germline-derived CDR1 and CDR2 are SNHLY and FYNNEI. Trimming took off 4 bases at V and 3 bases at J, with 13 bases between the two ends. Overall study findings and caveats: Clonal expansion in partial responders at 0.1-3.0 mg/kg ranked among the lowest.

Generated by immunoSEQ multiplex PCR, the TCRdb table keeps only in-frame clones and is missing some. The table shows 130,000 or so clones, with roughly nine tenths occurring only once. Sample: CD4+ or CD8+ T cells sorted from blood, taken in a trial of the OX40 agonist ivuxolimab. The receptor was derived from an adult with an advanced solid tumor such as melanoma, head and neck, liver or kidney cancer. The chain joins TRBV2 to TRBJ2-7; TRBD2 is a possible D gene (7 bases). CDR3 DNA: TGTGCCAGCAGTGGGGAGGGACACTACTACGAGCAGTACTTC. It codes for CASSGEGHYYEQYF.